This is a list of T cell receptor beta chains from one sample in a study of blood T cell repertoires in COVID-19. Generated by immunoSEQ multiplex PCR, the TCRdb table keeps only in-frame clones and is missing some. The sample has about 190,000 clones, about 77% seen once. The sequencing sample was made of PBMCs or T cells enriched from blood (not recorded which). Receptors originate from a woman aged 45-65 years with acute COVID-19. CDR3s include the opening cysteine and the closing phenylalanine or tryptophan. The order of the fields is D gene, clone size, J gene, V gene, CDR3 protein, CDR3 DNA. D genes are given only for firm matches. Rows may omit the clone size; those that give it use once, few, many or a size class.

-,-,TRBJ1-1,TRBV10-1,CASSARGARNTEAFF,TGCGCCAGCAGTGCACGGGGGGCCAGGAACACTGAAGCTTTCTTT
-,many,TRBJ2-2,TRBV7-3,CASSLRRGTGELFF,TGTGCCAGCAGCTTGCGGAGGGGCACCGGGGAGCTGTTTTTT
-,-,TRBJ2-3,TRBV12-3/TRBV12-4,CASGGSGDTQYF,TGTGCCAGTGGGGGTAGCGGAGATACGCAGTATTTT
TRBD2,-,TRBJ2-5,TRBV7-2,CASSLGGGAQETQYF,TGTGCCAGCAGCTTGGGCGGGGGGGCCCAGGAGACCCAGTACTTC
-,-,TRBJ1-2,TRBV3-1/TRBV3-2,CASSQTAANYGYTF,TGTGCCAGCAGCCAAACCGCAGCTAACTATGGCTACACCTTC
-,-,TRBJ1-6,TRBV28,CASSSSSRQGRNNSPLHF,TGTGCCAGCAGCAGTTCCTCCCGGCAGGGGAGAAACAATTCACCCCTCCACTTT
TRBD1,-,TRBJ2-3,TRBV7-6,CASSLGQGAGDTQYF,TGTGCCAGCAGCCTCGGACAGGGGGCTGGGGATACGCAGTATTTT
TRBD1,-,TRBJ2-4,TRBV7-9,CASTAAGTGVSGVNIQYF,TGTGCCAGCACCGCCGCCGGGACAGGGGTATCGGGGGTAAACATTCAGTACTTC
-,few,TRBJ2-1,TRBV5-4,CASSQGHEQFF,TGTGCCAGCAGTCAGGGGCATGAGCAGTTCTTC
TRBD1,once,TRBJ1-3,TRBV29-1,CSGRDRYTSGNTIYF,TGCAGCGGGCGGGACAGGTATACCTCTGGAAACACCATATATTTT
TRBD1,-,TRBJ1-2,TRBV11-2,CASSIGTGYGYTF,TGTGCCAGCAGCATCGGGACAGGTTATGGCTACACCTTC
-,-,TRBJ1-4,TRBV28,CASSSQMINEKLFF,TGTGCCAGCAGTTCACAGATGATAAATGAAAAACTGTTTTTT
-,once,TRBJ2-1,TRBV7-3,CASSFGNEQFF,TGTGCCAGCAGCTTCGGGAATGAGCAGTTCTTC
-,-,TRBJ1-4,TRBV18,CASSPAAGKTNEKLFF,TGTGCCAGCTCACCCGCTGCGGGGAAAACTAATGAAAAACTGTTTTTT
-,-,TRBJ2-1,TRBV5-5,CASSFGGDYNEQFF,TGTGCCAGCAGCTTCGGCGGGGATTACAATGAGCAGTTCTTC